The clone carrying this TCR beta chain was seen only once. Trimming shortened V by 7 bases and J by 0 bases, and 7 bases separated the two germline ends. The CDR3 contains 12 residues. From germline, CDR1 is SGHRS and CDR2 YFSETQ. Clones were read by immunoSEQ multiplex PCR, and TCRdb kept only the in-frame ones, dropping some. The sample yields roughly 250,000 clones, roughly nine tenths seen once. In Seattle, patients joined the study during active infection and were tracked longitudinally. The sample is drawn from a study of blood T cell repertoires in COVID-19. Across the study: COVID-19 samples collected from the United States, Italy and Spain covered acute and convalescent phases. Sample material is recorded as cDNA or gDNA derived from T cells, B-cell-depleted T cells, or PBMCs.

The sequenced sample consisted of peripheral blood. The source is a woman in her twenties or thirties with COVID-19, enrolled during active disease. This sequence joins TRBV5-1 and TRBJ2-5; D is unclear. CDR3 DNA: TGCGCCAGCTCTTATGACCAAGAGACCCAGTACTTC. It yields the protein CASSYDQETQYF.